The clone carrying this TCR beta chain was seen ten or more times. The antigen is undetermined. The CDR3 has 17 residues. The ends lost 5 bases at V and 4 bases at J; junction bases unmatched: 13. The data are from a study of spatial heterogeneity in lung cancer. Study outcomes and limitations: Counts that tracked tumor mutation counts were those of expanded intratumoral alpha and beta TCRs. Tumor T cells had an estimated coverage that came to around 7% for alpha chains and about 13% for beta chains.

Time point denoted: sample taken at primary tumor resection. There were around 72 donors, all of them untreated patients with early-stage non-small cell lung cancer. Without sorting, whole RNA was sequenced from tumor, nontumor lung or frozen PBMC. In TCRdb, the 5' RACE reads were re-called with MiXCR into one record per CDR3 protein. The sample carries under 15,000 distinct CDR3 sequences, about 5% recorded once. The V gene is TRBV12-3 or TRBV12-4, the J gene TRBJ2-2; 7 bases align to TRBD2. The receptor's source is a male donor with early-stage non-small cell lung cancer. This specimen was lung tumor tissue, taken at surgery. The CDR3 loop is CASSPGTGRGGTGELFF. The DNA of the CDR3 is TGTGCCAGCAGTCCGGGGACTGGGAGGGGAGGCACCGGGGAGCTGTTTTTT.